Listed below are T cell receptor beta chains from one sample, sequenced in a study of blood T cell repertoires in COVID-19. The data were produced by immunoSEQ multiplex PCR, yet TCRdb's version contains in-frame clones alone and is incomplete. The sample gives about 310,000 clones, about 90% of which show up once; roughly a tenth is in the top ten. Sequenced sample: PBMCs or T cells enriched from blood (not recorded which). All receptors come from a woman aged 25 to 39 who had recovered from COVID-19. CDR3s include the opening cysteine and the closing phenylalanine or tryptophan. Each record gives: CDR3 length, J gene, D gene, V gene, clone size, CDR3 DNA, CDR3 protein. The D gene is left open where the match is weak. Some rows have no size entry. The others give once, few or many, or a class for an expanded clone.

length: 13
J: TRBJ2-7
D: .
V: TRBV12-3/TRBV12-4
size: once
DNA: TGTGCCAGCAGTTTGTATTCGTCCTACGAGCAGTACTTC
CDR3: CASSLYSSYEQYF

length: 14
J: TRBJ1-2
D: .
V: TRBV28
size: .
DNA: TGTGCCAGCCAGGGGATTAACTTGGACTATGGCTACACCTTC
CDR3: CASQGINLDYGYTF

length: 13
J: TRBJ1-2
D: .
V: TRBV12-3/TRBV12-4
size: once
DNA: TGTGCCAGCAACCGGGGGGGGGAGTATGGCTACACCTTC
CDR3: CASNRGGEYGYTF

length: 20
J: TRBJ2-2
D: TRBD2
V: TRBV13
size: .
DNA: TGTGCCAGCAGCTTAGGTCTCTTACGAGCGGGAGACCCTTGGGCCGGGGAGCTGTTTTTT
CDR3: CASSLGLLRAGDPWAGELFF

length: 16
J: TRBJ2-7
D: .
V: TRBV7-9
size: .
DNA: TGTGCCAGCAGCTTAGTTGGAGGAGCCGCTATTTACGAGCAGTACTTC
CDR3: CASSLVGGAAIYEQYF

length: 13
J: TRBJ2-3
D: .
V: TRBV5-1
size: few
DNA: TGCGCCAGCAGCACACAGGGCACAGATACGCAGTATTTT
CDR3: CASSTQGTDTQYF

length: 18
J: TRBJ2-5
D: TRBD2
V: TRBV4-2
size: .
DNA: TGTGCCAGCAGCCAAGAAAAACTAGCGGGAGGGCCGGGGGAGACCCAGTACTTC
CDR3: CASSQEKLAGGPGETQYF

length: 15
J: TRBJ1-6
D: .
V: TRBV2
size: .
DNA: TGTGCCAGCAGTGTACAGGGAAAAGATAATTCACCCCTCCACTTT
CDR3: CASSVQGKDNSPLHF

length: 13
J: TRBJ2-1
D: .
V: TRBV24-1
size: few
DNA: TGTGCCACCCAGTCCCGTCCTTACAATGAGCAGTTCTTC
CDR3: CATQSRPYNEQFF

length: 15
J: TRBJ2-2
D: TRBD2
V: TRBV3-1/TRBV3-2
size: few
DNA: TGTGCCAGCAGCCAAGTGGGGACTAGCGGCGGGGAGCTGTTTTTT
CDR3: CASSQVGTSGGELFF

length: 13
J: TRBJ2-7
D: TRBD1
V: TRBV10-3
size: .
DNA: TGTGCCATCTCCCCCAGGGGGCGCGACGAGCAGTACTTC
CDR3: CAISPRGRDEQYF

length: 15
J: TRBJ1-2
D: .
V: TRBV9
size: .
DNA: TGTGCCAGCAGCCTTCGTGTAAGACAGGTCTATGGCTACACCTTC
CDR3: CASSLRVRQVYGYTF

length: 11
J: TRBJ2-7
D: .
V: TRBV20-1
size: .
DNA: TGCAGTGCTAGGATGGGCAACGAGCAGTACTTC
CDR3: CSARMGNEQYF

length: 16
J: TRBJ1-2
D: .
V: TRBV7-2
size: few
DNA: TGTGCCAGCAGCCCCCGCCCCTACCAGGGATCGGCTGGCTACACCTTC
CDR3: CASSPRPYQGSAGYTF

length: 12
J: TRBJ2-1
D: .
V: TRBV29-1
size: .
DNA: TGCAGCGTTGAAAAATCGTACAATGAGCAGTTCTTC
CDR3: CSVEKSYNEQFF

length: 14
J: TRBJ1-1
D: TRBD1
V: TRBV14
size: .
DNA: TGTGCCAGCAGCCTTACAGGGGCTAACACTGAAGCTTTCTTT
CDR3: CASSLTGANTEAFF

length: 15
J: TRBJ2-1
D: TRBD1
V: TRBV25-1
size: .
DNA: TGTGCCAGCAGTGACCCTTGGACAGGATCCAATGAGCAGTTCTTC
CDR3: CASSDPWTGSNEQFF

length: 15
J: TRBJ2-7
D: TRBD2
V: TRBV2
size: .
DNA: TGTGCCAGCGGAACAACTAGCGGGTCCTCCTACGAGCAGTACTTC
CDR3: CASGTTSGSSYEQYF

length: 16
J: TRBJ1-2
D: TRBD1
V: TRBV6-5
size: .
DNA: TGTGCCAGCAGTTACATTAGAGGGACAGCTCTATATGGCTACACCTTC
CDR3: CASSYIRGTALYGYTF

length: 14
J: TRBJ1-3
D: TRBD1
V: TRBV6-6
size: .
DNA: TGTGCCAGCAGTCGACAGGGGTCTGGAAACACCATATATTTT
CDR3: CASSRQGSGNTIYF

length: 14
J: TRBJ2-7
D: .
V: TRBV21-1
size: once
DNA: TGTGCCAGCAGCAGATCGCGAGAACCCTACGAGCAGTACTTC
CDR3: CASSRSREPYEQYF

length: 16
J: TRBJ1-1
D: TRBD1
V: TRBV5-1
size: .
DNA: TGCGCCAGCAGCTTGGACTCGGCAGGGGGCTTCACTGAAGCTTTCTTT
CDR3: CASSLDSAGGFTEAFF

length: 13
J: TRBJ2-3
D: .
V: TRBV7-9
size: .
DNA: TGTGCCAGCAGCCTGGACTACACAGATACGCAGTATTTT
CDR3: CASSLDYTDTQYF

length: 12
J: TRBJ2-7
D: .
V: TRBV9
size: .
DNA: TGTGCCAGCAGCGTAGACGGGTACGAGCAGTACTTC
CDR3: CASSVDGYEQYF

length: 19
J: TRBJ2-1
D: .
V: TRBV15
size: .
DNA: TGTGCCACCAGCAGAGCTAGAAAAATTAGCGGAGGCTCCTACAATGAGCAGTTCTTC
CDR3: CATSRARKISGGSYNEQFF

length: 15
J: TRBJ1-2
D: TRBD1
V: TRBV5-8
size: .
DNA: TGTGCCAGCACCTTAGGGACAGTTTTAAACTATGGCTACACCTTC
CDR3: CASTLGTVLNYGYTF

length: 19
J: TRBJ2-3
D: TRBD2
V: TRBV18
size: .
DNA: TGTGCCAGCTCACCCGTGGGGGGAGCAGCGGGAGCGGGCACAGATACGCAGTATTTT
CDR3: CASSPVGGAAGAGTDTQYF

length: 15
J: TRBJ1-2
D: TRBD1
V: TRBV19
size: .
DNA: TGTGCCAGTAGTGTACAGGGGGCGCAGGGCTATGGCTACACCTTC
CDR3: CASSVQGAQGYGYTF